The 5 T cell receptor beta chains reported below all come from one sample, sequenced in a study of beta chain features in type 1 diabetes. The study reverse transcribed the entire isolated RNA, so it sequenced expressed TCRB transcripts. Repertoires were generated with immunoSEQ multiplex PCR, while TCRdb's copy carries only in-frame clones and drops some. The sample holds about 930,000 clones; roughly 15% are singletons and the top ten take 0.023%. Specimen: naive CD4+ T cells from blood. Receptors were obtained from a woman aged 18-29 years in good health.

In its sample, this clone was seen a few times. This rearrangement joins TRBV7-2 to TRBJ2-3; tentatively, D is TRBD2 (6 bases). The CDR3 runs 14 residues. Germline CDR1 SGHTA, CDR2 FQGNSA. Trimming took off 6 bases at V and 2 bases at J, with 12 bases between the two ends. CDR3 amino acids: CASREGGFTDTQYF. The DNA of the CDR3 is TGTGCCAGCAGGGAGGGCGGGTTCACAGATACGCAGTATTTT.

This chain links TRBV19 with TRBJ2-7, with TRBD1 matching over 11 bases. Germline values: CDR1 LNHDA, CDR2 SQIVND (reference sequence). With V trimmed by 11 bases and J by 6 bases, 6 bases remained unmatched. CDR3 size: 12 residues. This CDR3 reads CAAGTGGIEQYF. Here the CDR3 DNA reads TGTGCCGCCGGGACAGGGGGTATCGAGCAGTACTTC.

The rearrangement uses TRBV10-3 and TRBJ2-4, with 12 nucleotides matching TRBD1. The junction had 5 bases not matched to a gene; V was cut back by 5 bases and J by 6 bases. This CDR3 has 15 residues. Germline V gene data show CDR1 as ENHRY and CDR2 as SYGVKD. CDR3 amino acids: CAISTGQGARNIQYF. DNA for the CDR3: TGTGCCATCAGTACGGGACAGGGGGCACGAAACATTCAGTACTTC.

The V call is TRBV4-2, the J call TRBJ1-1; 8 nucleotides line up with TRBD1. The CDR3 loop spans 15 amino acids. After removal of 3 bases from V and 4 bases from J, the junction contained 7 bases not matched to a gene. The V gene's germline CDR1 is LGHNA and CDR2 YNFKEQ. Here the CDR3 DNA reads TGTGCCAGCAGCCAGAGAGGACAGGGCGTCACTGAAGCTTTCTTT. It specifies CASSQRGQGVTEAFF.

This clone was seen more than once but under ten times. The chain uses TRBV9 and TRBJ2-5; D is possibly TRBD1 or TRBD2 (5 bases each). The CDR3 is 15 amino acids. Trimming left V 1 base short and J 2 bases short, with 12 bases between. CDR1 SGDLS and CDR2 YYNGEE come from the germline V gene. CDR3 bases: TGTGCCAGCAGCGTACGGGGCGCCCCACAAGAGACCCAGTACTTC. The encoded protein is CASSVRGAPQETQYF.